The 9 T cell receptor beta chains in this list originate from one sample, sequenced in a study of OX40 agonist ivuxolimab in advanced cancers. The data were produced by immunoSEQ multiplex PCR, yet TCRdb's version contains in-frame clones alone and is incomplete. The sample lists nearly 110,000 clones, under 95% seen once, with approximately 1.3% in the top ten. The sequencing here drew on CD4+ or CD8+ T cells sorted from blood, taken in a trial of the OX40 agonist ivuxolimab. These receptors all stem from an adult with an advanced solid tumor such as melanoma, head and neck, liver or kidney cancer.

The chain employs TRBV6-5 and TRBJ1-3; 8 bases agree with TRBD1. The CDR3 totals 14 residues. Unmatched junction bases numbered 5, after V lost 6 bases and J lost 4 bases. CDR1 is MNHEY, CDR2 SVGAGI, per germline. The CDR3 region has the DNA TGTGCCAGCAGACTACAGGGGGTCGGAAACACCATATATTTT. Protein: CASRLQGVGNTIYF.

The chain joins TRBV2 to TRBJ2-1; 9 bases match TRBD2. Per germline, CDR1 SNHLY and CDR2 FYNNEI. With 6 bases clipped from V and 3 bases from J, the junction kept 3 bases outside the gene matches. The CDR3 runs 14 residues. CDR3 DNA: TGTGCCAGCAGGGGGACTAGCAGCTACAATGAGCAGTTCTTC. It codes for CASRGTSSYNEQFF.

This sequence joins TRBV27 and TRBJ1-5; a weak D match, TRBD1 (5 bases). CDR1 and CDR2 (germline): MNHEY, SMNVEV (reference sequence). Trimming pared 5 bases from V and 1 base from J, leaving 15 bases between. This CDR3 spans 16 amino acids. The CDR3: CASSPPGLRSNQPQHF. DNA for the CDR3: TGTGCCAGCAGTCCACCGGGACTAAGGAGCAATCAGCCCCAGCATTTT.

This chain links TRBV19 with TRBJ2-7; 11 bases map to TRBD1. The CDR3 has 15 residues. V trimming: 4 bases; J trimming: 7 bases; junction bases outside the gene matches: 9. CDR1 and CDR2 (germline): LNHDA, SQIVND (reference sequence). CDR3 sequence reads: CASSRVPGQGGEQYF. CDR3 bases: TGTGCCAGTAGTAGAGTCCCGGGACAGGGGGGAGAGCAGTACTTC.

The J gene is TRBJ1-5, the V gene TRBV6-5; D is perhaps TRBD1 (6 bases). The germline V gene has CDR1 MNHEY and CDR2 SVGAGI. The CDR3 loop spans 14 amino acids. Trimming took 6 bases from V and 3 from J, leaving 12 bases between them. The CDR3 protein is CASSPGQLNQPQHF. CDR3 nucleotides: TGTGCCAGCAGCCCCGGACAGCTCAATCAGCCCCAGCATTTT.

The chain has TRBV5-1 and TRBJ2-3; D could derive from TRBD1 or TRBD2 (7 bases each). This CDR3 is 15 amino acids long. Trimming removed 4 bases at V and 2 bases at J, with 14 bases between. Germline V gene sequence: CDR1 SGHRS, CDR2 YFSETQ. The CDR3 loop is CASSAGDSLTDTQYF. Here the CDR3 DNA reads TGCGCCAGCAGCGCGGGGGACAGTCTCACAGATACGCAGTATTTT.

J is TRBJ1-5 and V is TRBV4-3; TRBD1 might be the D (6 bases). The CDR3 covers 16 residues. V was shortened by 0 bases and J by 7 bases, with 16 bases between the two germline ends. CDR1 is LGHNA and CDR2 is YSLEER in the germline V gene. For the CDR3, the DNA is TGCGCCAGCAGCCAAGACGGCCCGGAACAGGGACAGCCCCAGCATTTT. Translation gives CASSQDGPEQGQPQHF.

The chain is built from TRBV30 and TRBJ2-7, with 14 bases fitting TRBD2. CDR1 and CDR2 from the germline V gene are GTSNPN and SVGIG (reference sequence). The CDR3 has 15 residues. V gave up 5 bases and J gave up 2 bases; unmatched junction bases: 5. CDR3 DNA: TGTGCCTGGGCGACTAGCGGGAGGGTCCCCTACGAGCAGTACTTC. Translating it yields CAWATSGRVPYEQYF.

The V gene is TRBV7-3, the J gene TRBJ2-5; D call uncertain. Germline-derived CDR1 and CDR2 are SGHTA and FQGTGA. The V gene lost 2 bases and the J gene lost 4 bases, with 11 bases spanning the gap. The CDR3 extends over 14 amino acids. CDR3 region: CASSLSRVGETQYF. The CDR3 DNA sequence: TGTGCCAGCAGCTTATCTAGGGTGGGAGAGACCCAGTACTTC.